Below are 20 T cell receptor beta chains sequenced from a single sample in a study of cytomegalovirus exposure and HLA in healthy donors. The protocol was immunoSEQ multiplex PCR, while the TCRdb copy is restricted to in-frame clones and leaves out a portion. The data contain about 220,000 clones, about nine tenths of them singletons. Sequencing was performed on PBMCs. Receptors were obtained from a young woman in good health and CMV-seronegative.

The genes are TRBV27 and TRBJ1-3; D is perhaps TRBD1 (5 bases). Between the trimmed V and J ends, which lost 6 bases and 3 bases, there was a span of 9 bases. This CDR3 is built from 13 residues. Germline V gene sequence: CDR1 MNHEY, CDR2 SMNVEV (reference sequence). CDR3 sequence reads: CASRITGGNTIYF. The CDR3 nucleotides read TGTGCCAGCAGAATTACAGGTGGAAACACCATATATTTT.

The chain is built from TRBV5-1 and TRBJ2-7, with 9 bases lining up with TRBD2. The V gene's germline CDR1 is SGHRS and CDR2 YFSETQ. V shed 1 base, J shed 3 bases, and the junction held 5 bases outside the gene matches. This CDR3 comprises 15 residues. CDR3 region: CASSLLAGGDYEQYF. The CDR3 DNA is TGCGCCAGCAGCTTGTTGGCGGGAGGGGACTACGAGCAGTACTTC.

The J gene is TRBJ2-1, the V gene TRBV6-5, with TRBD2 identical over 7 bases. V lost 5 bases and J lost 8; bases outside the gene matches: 9. There are 14 residues in the CDR3. The germline V gene has CDR1 MNHEY and CDR2 SVGAGI. The CDR3 region has the DNA TGTGCCAGCAGTCCCCGGGGGGTTCAGGATGAGCAGTTCTTC. This translates into CASSPRGVQDEQFF.

This clone was counted between two and nine times. The chain is built from TRBV28 and TRBJ1-1; TRBD1 might be the D (5 bases). Germline V gene sequence: CDR1 MDHEN, CDR2 SYDVKM. CDR3 length: 15 amino acids. Trimming shortened V by 2 bases and J by 1 base, and 11 bases separated the two germline ends. The CDR3 protein is CASSLIGGQNTEAFF. As DNA, the CDR3 is TGTGCCAGCAGTTTAATCGGTGGACAGAACACTGAAGCTTTCTTT. The entire variable domain, with the rest obtained from reference TRBV28 and TRBJ1-1, is as follows: DVKVTQSSRYLVKRTGEKVFLECVQDMDHENMFWYRQDPGLGLRLIYFSYDVKMKEKGDIPEGYSVSREKKERFSLILESASTNQTSMYLCASSLIGGQNTEAFFGQGTRLTVV.

This rearrangement joins TRBV5-1 to TRBJ2-7; D may be TRBD2 (6 bases). Trimming cost V 3 bases and J 4 bases, with 17 bases left between them. The CDR3 extends over 15 amino acids. The germline gives CDR1 SGHRS, CDR2 YFSETQ. CDR3: CASSSNPGTQYEQYF. The CDR3 DNA sequence: TGCGCCAGCAGCTCGAATCCCGGGACTCAATACGAGCAGTACTTC.

This chain connects TRBV5-1 to TRBJ1-1; 7 bases are a match to TRBD1. The CDR3 has 15 residues. The trim removed 4 bases at V and 4 bases at J, leaving 10 bases unmatched. Germline V gene data show CDR1 as SGHRS and CDR2 as YFSETQ. The CDR3 coding sequence is TGCGCCAGCAGCCCGCCTGGCAGGGGGGCCACTGAAGCTTTCTTT. Amino acid sequence: CASSPPGRGATEAFF.

V gene TRBV28 combines with J gene TRBJ2-1, with 7 bases that match TRBD1. The CDR3 loop spans 14 amino acids. Germline loops: CDR1 MDHEN, CDR2 SYDVKM. The V segment lost 3 bases and the J segment 3 bases; nucleotides outside the gene matches: 2. This CDR3 is CASSFGQDYNEQFF. In nucleotides, the CDR3 is TGTGCCAGCAGTTTTGGACAGGACTACAATGAGCAGTTCTTC.

The chain links TRBV4-1 to TRBJ1-2; TRBD1 aligns across 7 bases. There are 14 residues in the CDR3. Germline CDR1 and CDR2: MGHRA and YSYEKL. With 3 bases clipped from V and 3 bases from J, the junction kept 4 bases outside the gene matches. In nucleotides, the CDR3 is TGCGCCAGCAGCCAGGAAGACAGGGACTATGGCTACACCTTC. It yields the protein CASSQEDRDYGYTF.

V and J are TRBV5-1 and TRBJ2-1; 8 bases are shared with TRBD2. The ends lost 4 bases at V and 3 bases at J; junction bases unmatched: 6. The CDR3 length is 15 residues. CDR1 and CDR2 from the germline V gene are SGHRS and YFSETQ. CDR3 bases: TGCGCCAGCAGCCCTACGGGACTAGGCTACAATGAGCAGTTCTTC. Translation: CASSPTGLGYNEQFF. Complete variable domain (other parts from reference TRBV5-1 and TRBJ2-1): KAGVTQTPRYLIKTRGQQVTLSCSPISGHRSVSWYQQTPGQGLQFLFEYFSETQRNKGNFPGRFSGRQFSNSRSEMNVSTLELGDSALYLCASSPTGLGYNEQFFGPGTRLTVL.

V gene TRBV7-9 combines with J gene TRBJ1-2; 7 nucleotides match TRBD1. The CDR3 has 13 residues. The germline CDR1 and CDR2 sequences are SEHNR and FQNEAQ (reference sequence). The ends lost 2 bases at V and 4 bases at J; junction bases unmatched: 1. The CDR3 protein is CASSLRDSYGYTF. The CDR3 DNA is TGTGCCAGCAGCTTAAGGGACAGCTATGGCTACACCTTC.

The rearrangement links TRBV6-1 to TRBJ2-7; D gene unclear. Germline assignment: CDR1 MNHNS and CDR2 SASEGT. The CDR3 has 16 amino acids. The V end lost 1 base, the J end lost 0 bases, and 13 bases lay between the germline ends. The CDR3 is CASSEVAPRSSYEQYF. CDR3 DNA sequence: TGTGCCAGCAGTGAAGTGGCCCCACGGAGCTCCTACGAGCAGTACTTC.

The chain combines TRBV5-1 with TRBJ1-6, with a tentative D call TRBD1 (6 bases). Germline V lookup: CDR1 SGHRS, CDR2 YFSETQ. This CDR3 is 15 amino acids long. Trimming left V 2 bases short and J 10 bases short, with 16 bases between. DNA for the CDR3: TGCGCCAGCAGCTTTCCGGGACAAGTGGAATCACCCCTCCACTTT. Amino acid sequence: CASSFPGQVESPLHF.

The CDR3 nucleotides read TGTGCCAGCAGCCCCAGGGTAAAGTGGACTGAAGCTTTCTTT. Its protein is CASSPRVKWTEAFF. The rearrangement links TRBV27 to TRBJ1-1; D might be TRBD1 (5 bases). V was pared by 6 bases and J by 5 bases, with 16 bases between. The CDR3 spans 14 residues. CDR1 is MNHEY and CDR2 is SMNVEV in the germline V gene (reference sequence).

The rearrangement uses TRBV27 and TRBJ2-3; TRBD1 matches 8 bases. This CDR3 is built from 17 residues. Per germline, CDR1 MNHEY and CDR2 SMNVEV (reference sequence). Trimming took 8 bases from V and 4 from J; bases not matched to a gene: 17. For the CDR3, the DNA is TGTGCCAGCGGAACTCGGGACAGGCAGGATTTTCCAGATACGCAGTATTTT. As protein: CASGTRDRQDFPDTQYF.

The J gene is TRBJ2-7, the V gene TRBV2; 8 positions match TRBD2. The V and J ends lost 5 bases and 2 bases, in that order; junction bases with no gene match: 5. There are 14 residues in the CDR3. The V gene's germline CDR1 is SNHLY and CDR2 FYNNEI. The CDR3 coding sequence is TGTGCCAGCAGTATGACTAGCGCCACCTACGAGCAGTACTTC. Protein sequence: CASSMTSATYEQYF.

The chain uses TRBV2 and TRBJ1-1; D remains ambiguous. The CDR3 runs 12 residues. The V end lost 10 bases, the J end lost 0 bases, and 9 bases lay between the germline ends. The V gene's germline CDR1 is SNHLY and CDR2 FYNNEI. The CDR3 DNA sequence: TGTGCCACCGGTCCTCTGAACACTGAAGCTTTCTTT. Translation gives CATGPLNTEAFF.

The V call is TRBV28, the J call TRBJ2-2; TRBD2 matches at 7 bases. Losses at the gene ends were 6 bases for V and 2 bases for J; bases not matched to a gene: 3. The germline V gene has CDR1 MDHEN and CDR2 SYDVKM. This CDR3 comprises 14 residues. The CDR3 here is CASRGGTNTGELFF. CDR3 coding DNA: TGTGCCAGCAGGGGGGGGACTAACACCGGGGAGCTGTTTTTT.

The CDR3 is CASSLGQGKNSPLHF. In DNA form, the CDR3 reads TGCGCCAGCAGCTTGGGACAGGGGAAAAATTCACCCCTCCACTTT. V gene TRBV5-1 combines with J gene TRBJ1-6; 8 bases line up with TRBD1. CDR1 is SGHRS, CDR2 YFSETQ, per germline. J lost 7 bases, V lost 0 bases, and 3 bases had no gene match. The CDR3 has 15 amino acids.

The genes are TRBV7-9 and TRBJ2-5; TRBD2 agrees at 11 bases. The CDR3 sequence is 17 residues long. Trimming took 3 bases from V and 2 from J; bases not matched to a gene: 8. The germline V gene encodes CDR1 SEHNR and CDR2 FQNEAQ (reference sequence). Written as DNA, the CDR3 is TGTGCCAGCAGCTTGACAATAGCGGGAGGGGGGCAAGAGACCCAGTACTTC. It yields the protein CASSLTIAGGGQETQYF.

The rearrangement uses TRBV7-9 and TRBJ2-6, with D unclear. CDR1 and CDR2 from the germline V gene are SEHNR and FQNEAQ (reference sequence). This CDR3 is built from 16 residues. Trimming left V 5 bases short and J 0 bases short, with 11 bases between. CDR3 bases: TGTGCCAGCAGCCGAGCCATCACCTCTGGGGCCAACGTCCTGACTTTC. It codes for CASSRAITSGANVLTF.